The rows below give T cell receptor beta chains drawn from one sample of a study of beta chain features in type 1 diabetes. Method: immunoSEQ multiplex PCR; TCRdb's copy keeps in-frame clones and lacks some. Of a few hundred thousand clones listed, 15% to 20% were seen once; the top ten hold 0.065% to 0.095%. The material sequenced was naive CD4+ T cells from blood. These receptors were taken from a man aged 25-45 years with type 1 diabetes. Each CDR3 is given with its conserved first and last residue. The D gene is left open where the match is weak. Size values are once, few and many counts, or a class for expanded clones, and some rows have none.

TRBJ1-5 TRBV5-6 . . TGTGCCAGCAGCCGGAGTCTCTATAGCAATCAGCCCCAGCATTTT CASSRSLYSNQPQHF
TRBJ1-2 TRBV30 few . TGTGCCCATAGGGACCTGAACTATGGCTACACCTTC CAHRDLNYGYTF
TRBJ2-7 TRBV29-1 . . TGCAGCGTGACGACAGGTACCTACGAGCAGTACTTC CSVTTGTYEQYF
TRBJ2-1 TRBV7-9 . . TGTGCCAGCCGCATAAGCTCCTACAATGAGCAGTTCTTC CASRISSYNEQFF
TRBJ2-3 TRBV6-6 . . TGTGCCAGCAGGGACGGCGGAGTCACAGATACGCAGTATTTT CASRDGGVTDTQYF
TRBJ2-5 TRBV30 few TRBD1 TGTGCCTGGAGCCGGACAGGGGGGTCCCAAGAGACCCAGTACTTC CAWSRTGGSQETQYF
TRBJ2-1 TRBV18 few . TGTGCCAGCTCGTTTATATCTCGCGGCCACAATGAGCAGTTCTTC CASSFISRGHNEQFF
TRBJ1-1 TRBV18 few . TGTGCCAGCTCACAAAGGGGCCAGAACACTGAAGCTTTCTTT CASSQRGQNTEAFF
TRBJ2-1 TRBV7-9 few . TGTGCCAGCAGCCTCACTAGGACGGCGGAGCAGTTCTTC CASSLTRTAEQFF
TRBJ2-3 TRBV7-9 . TRBD1 TGTGCCAGCAGCCAAGGGACAGGGGATAGCACAGATACGCAGTATTTT CASSQGTGDSTDTQYF
TRBJ2-7 TRBV7-2 . . TGTGCCAGCAGCTCCCGCCCAGGAGCCTACGAGCAGTACTTC CASSSRPGAYEQYF
TRBJ2-1 TRBV4-1 few TRBD2 TGCGCCAGCAGCCCCGGGTTAGCGGGAGTGGTCTACAATGAGCAGTTCTTC CASSPGLAGVVYNEQFF
TRBJ1-2 TRBV25-1 . TRBD1 TGTGCCAGCAGTGTCCCGGGACAGCCATGGGGCTACACCTTC CASSVPGQPWGYTF
TRBJ2-1 TRBV29-1 . . TGCAGCGTTAGGGGTCGGGGACCGCAGTTCTTC CSVRGRGPQFF
TRBJ2-7 TRBV7-9 . TRBD1 TGTGCCAGCAGCTCGACAGGGTTCGAGCAGTACTTC CASSSTGFEQYF
TRBJ2-3 TRBV5-4 . TRBD1 TGTGCCAGCAGCCAAGGGACAGGGGGCCCAGATACGCAGTATTTT CASSQGTGGPDTQYF
TRBJ2-5 TRBV9 . . TGTGCCAGCAGCGTAGTGGGGGGCACAGAGACCCAGTACTTC CASSVVGGTETQYF
TRBJ2-4 TRBV7-2 . TRBD1 TGTGCCAGCAGCCGGGACAGGGGGGACATTCAGTACTTC CASSRDRGDIQYF
TRBJ1-1 TRBV29-1 . . TGCAGCGTCAGATCGAGGAGCACTGAAGCTTTCTTT CSVRSRSTEAFF
TRBJ2-3 TRBV10-3 few . TGTGCCATCACGGAGGGCACAGATACGCAGTATTTT CAITEGTDTQYF
TRBJ2-2 TRBV29-1 . . TGCAGCGTTGAAGTCAGCGCGAACACCGGGGAGCTGTTTTTT CSVEVSANTGELFF
TRBJ2-1 TRBV27 . . TGTGCCAGCAGCAGTCTAGGGAATCGGGCCTATGAGCAGTTCTTC CASSSLGNRAYEQFF
TRBJ2-5 TRBV7-2 . TRBD1 TGTGCCAGCAGCCCGAGGACAGGGAACCAAGAGACCCAGTACTTC CASSPRTGNQETQYF
TRBJ1-2 TRBV7-9 . . TGTGCCAGCAGCTTAGCAAGTGGCTACACCTTC CASSLASGYTF
TRBJ2-6 TRBV5-4 . . TGTGCCAGCAGCCTGGGACTGGGCATCTCTGGGGCCAACGTCCTGACTTTC CASSLGLGISGANVLTF
TRBJ2-7 TRBV18 . . TGTGCCAGCTCACCGCGGCAGTCCTACGAGCAGTACTTC CASSPRQSYEQYF
TRBJ2-2 TRBV29-1 . TRBD1 TGCAGCGCCTGGACAGGGGGAAACACCGGGGAGCTGTTTTTT CSAWTGGNTGELFF
TRBJ2-3 TRBV30 . . TGTGCCTGGAGTAGGTGGGGGCGGACAGATACGCAGTATTTT CAWSRWGRTDTQYF
TRBJ2-2 TRBV29-1 . . TGCAGCGTTGAGTCCAATGACGGCACCGGGGAGCTGTTTTTT CSVESNDGTGELFF
TRBJ2-7 TRBV27 few . TGTGCCACCCGAGGTCCACTATACGAGCAGTACTTC CATRGPLYEQYF
TRBJ2-1 TRBV7-2 few TRBD2 TGTGCCAGCAGTAGAAACCGCGGGAGTCCCAATGAGCAGTTCTTC CASSRNRGSPNEQFF
TRBJ1-1 TRBV5-4 . TRBD1 TGTGCCAGCAGCTTACCGGGACAGGGAGACACTGAAGCTTTCTTT CASSLPGQGDTEAFF
TRBJ2-7 TRBV5-4 . TRBD1 TGTGCCAGCAGCTTGGGGGGACAGGGACCTTCCTCCTACGAGCAGTACTTC CASSLGGQGPSSYEQYF
TRBJ2-7 TRBV28 few . TGTGCCAGCAGTTTCAACAGAGTTATCTACGAGCAGTACTTC CASSFNRVIYEQYF
TRBJ1-5 TRBV29-1 few TRBD1 TGCAGCGTTGATTTATTAAGGGACAGGGGGAGGATTTTTAGCAATCAGCCCCAGCATTTT CSVDLLRDRGRIFSNQPQHF
TRBJ2-1 TRBV18 few . TGTGCCAGCTCACCACTCAGTGAGAATGAGCAGTTCTTC CASSPLSENEQFF
TRBJ1-5 TRBV2 few . TGTGCCAGCAGTGTAAATCAGCCCCAGCATTTT CASSVNQPQHF
TRBJ2-7 TRBV30 few TRBD1 TGTGCCTGGCGGCGTCAGGGGGTAAGATACGAGCAGTACTTC CAWRRQGVRYEQYF
TRBJ2-1 TRBV11-2 . TRBD2 TGTGCCAGCAGACTTAGCGGGAGCTCCTACAATGAGCAGTTCTTC CASRLSGSSYNEQFF
TRBJ2-7 TRBV25-1 few TRBD1 TGTGCCAGCAGTGCAGGGACAGTTTACGAGCAGTACTTC CASSAGTVYEQYF
TRBJ1-1 TRBV15 . . TGTGCCACCAGCAGAGATCGGAGGGGAAACACTGAAGCTTTCTTT CATSRDRRGNTEAFF
TRBJ2-2 TRBV30 few . TGTGCCTGGAGGGGACTTAGCCCCGGGGAGCTGTTTTTT CAWRGLSPGELFF
TRBJ2-2 TRBV6-6 few TRBD1 TGTGCCAGCAGTCCCGGACAGGGTAACACCGGGGAGCTGTTTTTT CASSPGQGNTGELFF
TRBJ2-7 TRBV15 few . TGTGCCACCAGCAGACCCCCGGGAGCCTCCTACGAGCAGTACTTC CATSRPPGASYEQYF
TRBJ1-5 TRBV4-1 . . TGCGCCAGCAGCCAAGTCGGGGGCAATCAGCCCCAGCATTTT CASSQVGGNQPQHF
TRBJ2-1 TRBV27 . . TGTGCCATCTCCCAAGGCTCCTACAATGAGCAGTTCTTC CAISQGSYNEQFF
TRBJ2-1 TRBV7-9 . . TGTGCCAGCAGCTTTAACGGAGGCAAGGGGAATGAGCAGTTCTTC CASSFNGGKGNEQFF
TRBJ2-5 TRBV5-4 . TRBD1 TGTGCCAGCAGCCCTGGACAGGGGGAGACCCAGTACTTC CASSPGQGETQYF
TRBJ2-1 TRBV14 . TRBD2 TGTGCCAGCAGCCAAGGCGTGGGGGGGCTAGCGGGCCTCACTGAGCAGTTCTTC CASSQGVGGLAGLTEQFF
TRBJ2-3 TRBV7-9 few . TGTGCCAGCAGAGGTCTGTCTGGCACAGATACGCAGTATTTT CASRGLSGTDTQYF
TRBJ2-1 TRBV7-3 few TRBD2 TGTGCCAGCAGCCCAGCGGGGGAGTTAGATTACAATGAGCAGTTCTTC CASSPAGELDYNEQFF
TRBJ2-6 TRBV29-1 few . TGCAGCGTCGAGGGTTCTGGGGCCAACGTCCTGACTTTC CSVEGSGANVLTF
TRBJ2-7 TRBV4-1 few . TGCGCCAGCAGCCAACCGAATTCCTTAGTCTACGAGCAGTACTTC CASSQPNSLVYEQYF
TRBJ1-5 TRBV30 few . TGTGCCTGGAGTCCAGGCGGCCAGCCCCAGCATTTT CAWSPGGQPQHF
TRBJ1-1 TRBV29-1 few TRBD1 TGCAGCGTTCGAGGGACAGGGGACACTGAAGCTTTCTTT CSVRGTGDTEAFF
TRBJ1-4 TRBV15 . . TGTGCCACCCACCGGGGCCTTAATGAAAAACTGTTTTTT CATHRGLNEKLFF
TRBJ2-2 TRBV4-1 . . TGCGCCAGCAGCCAAGAACGTAGAATCGGGGAGCTGTTTTTT CASSQERRIGELFF
TRBJ2-7 TRBV4-1 . TRBD1 TGCGCCAGCAGCCAAGCGTATTTCCGGGACAGGAGCTCCTACGAGCAGTACTTC CASSQAYFRDRSSYEQYF
TRBJ2-6 TRBV6-1 . . TGTGCCAGCAGTGAAGCTAGCTCTGGGGCCAACGTCCTGACTTTC CASSEASSGANVLTF